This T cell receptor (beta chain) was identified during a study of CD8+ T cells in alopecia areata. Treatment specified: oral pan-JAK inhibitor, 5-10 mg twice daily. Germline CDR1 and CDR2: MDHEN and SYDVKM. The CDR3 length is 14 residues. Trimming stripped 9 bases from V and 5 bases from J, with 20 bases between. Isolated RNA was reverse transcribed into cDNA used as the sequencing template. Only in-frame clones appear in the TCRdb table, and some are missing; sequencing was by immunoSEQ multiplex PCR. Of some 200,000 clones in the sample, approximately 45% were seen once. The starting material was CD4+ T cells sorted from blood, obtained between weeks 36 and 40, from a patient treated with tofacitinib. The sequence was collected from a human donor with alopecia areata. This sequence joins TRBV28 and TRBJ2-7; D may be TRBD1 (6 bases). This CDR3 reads CASTSWQGYNEQYF. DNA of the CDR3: TGTGCCAGTACCTCCTGGCAGGGGTATAACGAGCAGTACTTC.